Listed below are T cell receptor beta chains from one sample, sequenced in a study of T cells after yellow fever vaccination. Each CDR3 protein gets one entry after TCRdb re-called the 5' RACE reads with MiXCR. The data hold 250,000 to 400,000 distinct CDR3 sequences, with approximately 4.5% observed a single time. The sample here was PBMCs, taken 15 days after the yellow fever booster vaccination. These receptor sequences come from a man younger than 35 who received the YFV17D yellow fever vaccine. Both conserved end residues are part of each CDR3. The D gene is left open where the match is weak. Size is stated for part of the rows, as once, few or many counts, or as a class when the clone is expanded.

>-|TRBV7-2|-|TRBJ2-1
CASRIGGFEQFF
TGTGCCAGCAGAATAGGGGGGTTTGAGCAGTTCTTC
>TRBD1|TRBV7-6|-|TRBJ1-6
CASKGGDRGYNSPLHF
TGTGCCAGCAAGGGGGGGGACAGAGGATATAATTCACCCCTCCACTTT
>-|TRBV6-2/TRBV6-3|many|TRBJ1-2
CASSTAGHGYTF
TGTGCCAGCAGTACGGCGGGCCATGGCTACACCTTC
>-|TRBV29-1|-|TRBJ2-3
CSVAGGYTDTQYF
TGCAGCGTTGCCGGCGGATACACAGATACGCAGTATTTT
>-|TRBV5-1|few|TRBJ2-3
CASKASDTDTQYF
TGCGCCAGCAAGGCAAGTGACACAGATACGCAGTATTTT
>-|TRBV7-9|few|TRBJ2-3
CASSLVGLLTDTQYF
TGTGCCAGCAGCTTAGTGGGACTTCTCACAGATACGCAGTATTTT
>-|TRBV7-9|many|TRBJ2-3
CASSPSSDTQYF
TGTGCCAGCAGCCCGTCGTCCGATACGCAGTATTTT
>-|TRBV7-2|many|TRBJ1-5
CASSLGSGSNQPQHF
TGTGCCAGCAGCTTAGGATCGGGGAGCAATCAGCCCCAGCATTTT
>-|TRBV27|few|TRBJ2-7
CASSLRGGYEQYF
TGTGCCAGCAGTTTGAGGGGCGGCTACGAGCAGTACTTC
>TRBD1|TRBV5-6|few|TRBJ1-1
CASSLGQGRLMNTEAFF
TGTGCCAGCAGCTTGGGACAGGGAAGATTGATGAACACTGAAGCTTTCTTT
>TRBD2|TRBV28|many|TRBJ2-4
CASNPGGSKNIQYF
TGTGCCAGCAACCCGGGGGGATCCAAAAACATTCAGTACTTC
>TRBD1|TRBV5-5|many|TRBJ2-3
CASSPTGTGKPDTQYF
TGTGCCAGCAGCCCCACCGGGACAGGGAAGCCAGATACGCAGTATTTT
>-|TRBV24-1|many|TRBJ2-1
CATSDWSGEQFF
TGTGCCACCAGTGACTGGAGTGGTGAGCAGTTCTTC
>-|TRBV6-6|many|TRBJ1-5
CASSHPPNQPQHF
TGTGCCAGCAGTCACCCCCCGAATCAGCCCCAGCATTTT
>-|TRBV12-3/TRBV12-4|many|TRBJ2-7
CASSLGGDEQYF
TGTGCCAGCAGTTTAGGGGGGGACGAGCAGTACTTC
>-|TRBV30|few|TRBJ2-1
CACQTYNEQFF
TGTGCCTGCCAAACCTACAATGAGCAGTTCTTC
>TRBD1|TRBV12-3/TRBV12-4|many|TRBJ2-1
CASRVQGASDEQFF
TGTGCCAGCAGGGTTCAGGGGGCCTCGGATGAGCAGTTCTTC
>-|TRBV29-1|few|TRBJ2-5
CSVEGPGGETQYF
TGCAGCGTTGAGGGGCCAGGGGGGGAGACCCAGTACTTC
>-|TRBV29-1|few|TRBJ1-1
CSVDGAAGVWTEAFF
TGCAGCGTTGACGGGGCAGCAGGGGTTTGGACTGAAGCTTTCTTT
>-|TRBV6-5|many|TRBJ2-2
CASSYPGSGELFF
TGTGCCAGCAGTTACCCAGGGTCCGGGGAGCTGTTTTTT
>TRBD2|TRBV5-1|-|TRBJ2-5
CASSFGAGPGSEETQYF
TGCGCCAGCAGTTTTGGAGCGGGACCCGGGTCCGAAGAGACCCAGTACTTC
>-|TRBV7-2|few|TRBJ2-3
CASSSDEADTQYF
TGTGCCAGCAGCTCGGACGAGGCAGATACGCAGTATTTT
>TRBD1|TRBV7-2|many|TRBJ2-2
CASSSPWGTANTGELFF
TGTGCCAGCAGCTCACCCTGGGGGACAGCGAACACCGGGGAGCTGTTTTTT
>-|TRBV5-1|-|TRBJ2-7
CASSWVGDVEQYF
TGCGCCAGCAGCTGGGTGGGGGATGTCGAGCAGTACTTC
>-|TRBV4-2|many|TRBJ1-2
CASSQERGSYGYTF
TGTGCCAGCAGCCAGGAGAGGGGTTCCTATGGCTACACCTTC
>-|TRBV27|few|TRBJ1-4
CASGPSGGFHEKLFF
TGTGCCAGCGGACCTTCCGGGGGATTTCATGAAAAACTGTTTTTT
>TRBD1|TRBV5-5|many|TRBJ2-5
CASSMDRVQETQYF
TGTGCCAGCAGTATGGACAGGGTACAAGAGACCCAGTACTTC
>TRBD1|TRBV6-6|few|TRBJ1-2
CASSPETGGYGYTF
TGTGCCAGCAGCCCCGAGACAGGGGGTTATGGCTACACCTTC
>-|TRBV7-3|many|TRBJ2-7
CASSLPPGTGRDEQYF
TGTGCCAGCAGCTTACCTCCCGGCACGGGGCGCGACGAGCAGTACTTC
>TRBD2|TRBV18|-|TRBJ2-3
CASSPTTGGGIGTSTDTQYF
TGTGCCAGCTCACCAACGACTGGCGGGGGGATCGGAACTAGCACAGATACGCAGTATTTT
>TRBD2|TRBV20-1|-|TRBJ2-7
CSARWRGATYEQYF
TGCAGTGCTAGGTGGCGGGGGGCTACCTACGAGCAGTACTTC